These T cell receptor beta chains were read from a single sample in a study of T cell responses to AZD1222 COVID-19 vaccine. Clones were sequenced by immunoSEQ multiplex PCR, and TCRdb holds only the in-frame ones, with some missing. The top ten hold roughly 2.4% of the sample, which has about 120,000 clones, around nine tenths seen once. Sequenced material: peripheral blood, taken on day 0 of AZD1222 vaccination. The source is an adult in good health. Each CDR3 is given without its conserved first and last residue. The order of the fields is V gene, CDR3 length, D gene, CDR3 protein. A D gene is named only where the DNA matches it firmly.

TRBV5-5 14 NA ASSSRDIPPNSPLH
TRBV18 12 NA ASSPRPDGTEAF
TRBV7-9 13 NA ASSRGESSTDTQY
TRBV2 14 TRBD2 ASSEDLAGVADTQY
TRBV20-1 15 TRBD1 SASYLIGGQENTEAF
TRBV10-3 12 TRBD2 AIRASGGYNEQF
TRBV19 13 NA ASTPRQARNEKLF
TRBV6-5 10 TRBD1 ASRQGAGRAF
TRBV11-3 12 NA ASSPGQSYNEQF
TRBV3-1/TRBV3-2 13 TRBD1 ASSQHRGQTGELF
TRBV7-9 12 NA ASSLGVVNTEAF
TRBV19 12 TRBD1 ASSPRDRLYGYT
TRBV7-8 12 TRBD1 ASSPDRGLYGYT
TRBV28 12 TRBD1 ASSRPGQGYEQY
TRBV28 13 NA ASSRPGTTGEKLF
TRBV7-8 16 NA ASSLALGQRGGFNEQF
TRBV9 11 NA ASSVDNNYGYT
TRBV19 10 NA ASSGTTEKLF
TRBV13 12 NA ASSAGNNQETQY
TRBV7-9 12 NA ASSLTQGTDTQY
TRBV2 12 TRBD2 ASSGLAVPYEQY
TRBV28 13 NA ASSPRGGRTRPQH
TRBV30 12 NA AWRAPGDNSPLH
TRBV30 14 TRBD2 ACPGLAGASYNEQF
TRBV2 13 NA ASSDPSEYPYEQY
TRBV28 13 NA ASSPRVEQRSPLH
TRBV3-1/TRBV3-2 12 NA ASSQETPTDTQY
TRBV15 11 NA ATSQGDNYGYT
TRBV18 10 NA ASSPDVTEAF
TRBV30 14 TRBD2 AWARGLADLYNEQF
TRBV11-2 13 NA ASSSGGLMGETQY
TRBV19 11 NA ASSTSVGNTIY
TRBV10-3 16 TRBD1 AISDSDRGRRRGGEQY
TRBV5-1 13 NA ASSPGGPSTDTQY
TRBV29-1 10 TRBD1 SVEGDSGGYT
TRBV10-2 12 NA ASSPGHSNQPQH
TRBV15 14 NA ATSRRDTFLGYGYT
TRBV30 13 NA AWSVSGIKIDEQY
TRBV5-6 12 NA ASSPGPWGNTIY
TRBV30 12 NA AWSEGHRHQPQH
TRBV11-1 12 NA ASSADGKAGGYT
TRBV28 16 TRBD1 ASRRDRGLTSMNTEAF